This T cell receptor beta chain originates from a study of Graves' ophthalmopathy and Graves' hyperthyroidism listed by TCRdb under 2018. A note on the overall study: Hyperthyroidism was considered stable if no progression to ophthalmopathy occurred within 18 months of follow-up. An independent validation cohort was composed of approximately 18 hyperthyroidism patients and more than 15 patients who later progressed from hyperthyroidism to ophthalmopathy. In total, approximately 130 blood samples were TCR-sequenced: some 40 ophthalmopathy, some 75 hyperthyroidism and some 17 hyperthyroidism-to-ophthalmopathy patients. To explore V-J signatures that separate ophthalmopathy from hyperthyroidism, a discovery set of 100 patients was enrolled, consisting of fewer than 45 with ophthalmopathy and fewer than 60 with stable hyperthyroidism. In about 6 hyperthyroidism patients, the T-cell repertoire of thyroid tissue was compared with the T-cell repertoire of blood. Once sampling was done, hyperthyroidism patients were given methimazole at a starting dose of 30 mg daily, while ophthalmopathy patients were given high-dose intravenous methylprednisolone. The study used signatures of the TCR beta repertoire to tell Graves' ophthalmopathy apart from Graves' hyperthyroidism and to predict which patients would progress to ophthalmopathy.

Ten or more counts support this clonotype. No antigen is known for it. One base away there is no much larger clone; base qualities are not given. CDR1 and CDR2 are drawn from the germline V gene: MNHEY, SVGAGI. V is pared back by 0 bases and J by 2 bases, with 7 bases lying between the germline termini. The CDR3 runs 14 residues from the cysteine to the phenylalanine. The only DNA kept is the CDR3, 42 bases in frame from the first base. The paper as a whole reports these results and caveats: Sample size was not statistically predetermined, and group allocation was not concealed from the investigators. Most expanded thyroid clonotypes with frequency above 0.001 were also detected in blood, suggesting blood repertoires may reflect the thyroid immune response. In cross-validation, the 13-signature model distinguished ophthalmopathy from stable hyperthyroidism with 85% to 90% sensitivity and roughly 81% specificity, and in the test set the corresponding values were roughly 80% and 76%. In validation, the model predicted ophthalmopathy progression with about 64% sensitivity and approximately 72% specificity; roughly 11 predicted patients were CT-confirmed with GO in a median of approximately 6.2 months.

The hyperthyroidism patients were 18 to 65 years old and newly diagnosed, with a disease duration of less than 2 months. Patients with other autoimmune diseases, uncontrolled infections, pregnancy or lactation were excluded from the study. Diagnosis relied on clinical symptoms, serum thyroxine, TRAb, thyroid ultrasound and orbital computed tomography. Total RNA was extracted with Trizol reagent and quality-checked on an Agilent 2100 Bioanalyzer. For repertoire sequencing, TCR beta CDR3 regions were amplified from RNA transcripts. A first-round RT-PCR used HTBI primers with the Qiagen OneStep RT-PCR kit, followed by a second-round multiplex PCR, size selection and purification. Sequencing of the libraries was carried out on an Illumina HiSeq2000 in paired-end mode with 100 bp reads. On the authors' methods: Reads were processed with SOAPnuke, discarding reads with adapters, uncalled bases, mean Phred below 15, or no exact constant-primer or identifier match. COPE v1.2.5 was used to merge high-quality paired reads. Each unique nucleotide sequence was defined as a clonotype, and clonotypes were aligned to IMGT TRB V, D and J references with MiTCR v1.1. The analysis was limited to V-J combinations with a frequency above 0.0001, which together covered around 99% of the repertoires. For each V-J combination, a TCR clonal expansion and chaos score was defined as F50 clonal expansion divided by the chaos observed in the TCRdist matrix. Welch's t-statistics and random forest were used to reduce the features to about twelve V-J combinations, which were then used as input to a naive Bayes classifier. The Morisita-Horn index was used to measure how similar the thyroid and blood repertoires were. TCRdb redid the processing of the public reads, applying fastp at Q25 and MiXCR, and retained in-frame beta chains. Under each unique CDR3 protein, matching rows form one entry showing the most common genes and DNA. What appears here as the V and J calls and clone size reflects TCRdb's work, not the paper's. This sample lists 1 million to 1.3 million distinct CDR3 sequences; about 38% were detected once. The top ten clonotypes cover roughly 10% of the sample.

Sequenced input: peripheral blood or thyroid tissue (not recorded which). The V gene is TRBV6-5 and the J gene is TRBJ1-2; no confident D gene assignment can be made. The sequence came from an adult man with Graves' hyperthyroidism. The CDR3 protein: CASSYSGLNYGYTF. The DNA sequence is TGTGCCAGCAGTTACTCGGGCCTGAACTATGGCTACACCTTC.